A single T cell receptor (beta chain) is shown here with its context. The entry originates in a study of T cell responses to AZD1222 COVID-19 vaccine. Clones were read by immunoSEQ multiplex PCR, and TCRdb kept only the in-frame ones, dropping some. Of approximately 160,000 clones listed, 92% were seen once; the top ten hold around 1%. Trimming removed 4 bases at V and 0 bases at J, with 10 bases between. The CDR3 is made up of 15 amino acids. Germline-derived CDR1 and CDR2 are PRHDT and FYEKMQ (reference sequence). This TCR derives from an adult who received the AZD1222 COVID-19 vaccine. The source was peripheral blood, collected 28 days after the second AZD1222 dose. This chain connects TRBV13 to TRBJ1-3, with D hard to call. The CDR3 DNA reads as TGTGCCAGCAGCTCTACCGCGGGCTCTGGAAACACCATATATTTT. Its translation is CASSSTAGSGNTIYF. Complete variable domain (other parts from reference TRBV13 and TRBJ1-3): AAGVIQSPRHLIKEKRETATLKCYPIPRHDTVYWYQQGPGQDPQFLISFYEKMQSDKGSIPDRFSAQQFSDYHSELNMSSLELGDSALYFCASSSTAGSGNTIYFGEGSWLTVV.